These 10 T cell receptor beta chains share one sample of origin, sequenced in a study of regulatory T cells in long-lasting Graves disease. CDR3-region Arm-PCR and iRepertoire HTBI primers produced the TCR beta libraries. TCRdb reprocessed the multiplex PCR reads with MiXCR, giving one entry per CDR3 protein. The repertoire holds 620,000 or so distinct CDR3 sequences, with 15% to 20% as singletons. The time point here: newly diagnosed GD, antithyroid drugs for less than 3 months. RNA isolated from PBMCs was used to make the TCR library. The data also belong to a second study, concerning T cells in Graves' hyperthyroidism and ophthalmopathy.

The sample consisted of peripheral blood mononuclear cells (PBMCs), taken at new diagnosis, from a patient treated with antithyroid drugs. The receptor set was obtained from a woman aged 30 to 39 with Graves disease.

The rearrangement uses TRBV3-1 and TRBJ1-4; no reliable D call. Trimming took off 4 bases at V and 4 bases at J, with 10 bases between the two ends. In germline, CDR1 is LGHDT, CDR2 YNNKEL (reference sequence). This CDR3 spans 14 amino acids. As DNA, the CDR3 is TGTGCCAGCAGCCTAGGCATGATTAATGAAAAACTGTTTTTT. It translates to CASSLGMINEKLFF.

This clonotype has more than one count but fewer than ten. In nucleotides, the CDR3 is TGTGCCAGCAGCTTAGGGGGACAGGAGGGGTCCTACGAGCAGTACTTC. Translating gives CASSLGGQEGSYEQYF. The V call is TRBV7-2, the J call TRBJ2-7; 8 bases are shared with TRBD1. CDR3 length: 16 amino acids. Germline V lookup: CDR1 SGHTA, CDR2 FQGNSA. Losses at the gene ends were 1 base for V and 1 base for J; bases not matched to a gene: 6. The whole variable domain, filled in from reference TRBV7-2 and TRBJ2-7, reads GAGVSQSPSNKVTEKGKDVELRCDPISGHTALYWYRQSLGQGLEFLIYFQGNSAPDKSGLPSDRFSAERTGGSVSTLTIQRTQQEDSAVYLCASSLGGQEGSYEQYFGPGTRLTVT.

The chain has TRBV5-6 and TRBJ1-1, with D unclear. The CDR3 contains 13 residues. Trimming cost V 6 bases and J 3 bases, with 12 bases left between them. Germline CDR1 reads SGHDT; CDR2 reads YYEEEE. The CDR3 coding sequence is TGTGCCAGCAAAATAAAAAAGTACACTGAAGCTTTCTTT. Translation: CASKIKKYTEAFF.

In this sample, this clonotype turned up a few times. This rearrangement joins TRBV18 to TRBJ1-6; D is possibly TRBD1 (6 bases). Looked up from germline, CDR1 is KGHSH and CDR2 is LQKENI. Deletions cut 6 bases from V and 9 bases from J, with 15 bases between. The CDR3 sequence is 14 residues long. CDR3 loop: CASSDRTVSSPLHF. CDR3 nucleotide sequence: TGTGCCAGCTCGGACCGGACAGTTTCTTCACCCCTCCACTTT.

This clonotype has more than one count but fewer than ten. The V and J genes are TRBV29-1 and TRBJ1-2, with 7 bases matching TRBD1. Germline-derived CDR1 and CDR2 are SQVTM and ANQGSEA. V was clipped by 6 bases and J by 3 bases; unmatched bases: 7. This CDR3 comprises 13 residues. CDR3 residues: CSVRGQGDYGYTF. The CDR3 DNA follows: TGCAGCGTAAGGGGGCAGGGCGACTATGGCTACACCTTC.

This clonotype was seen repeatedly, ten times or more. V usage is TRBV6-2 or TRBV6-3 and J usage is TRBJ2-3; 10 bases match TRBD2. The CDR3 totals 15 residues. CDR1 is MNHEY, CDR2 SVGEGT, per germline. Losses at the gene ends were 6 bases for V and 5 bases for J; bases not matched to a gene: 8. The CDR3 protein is CASRAVSSGGDTQYF. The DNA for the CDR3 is TGTGCCAGCAGGGCGGTATCTAGCGGGGGAGATACGCAGTATTTT.

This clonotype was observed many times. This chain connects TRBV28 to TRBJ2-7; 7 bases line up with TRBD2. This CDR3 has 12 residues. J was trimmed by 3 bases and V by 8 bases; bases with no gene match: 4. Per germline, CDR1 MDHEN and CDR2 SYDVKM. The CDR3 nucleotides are TGTGCCAGCGGCGGGGGACGCTACGAGCAGTACTTC. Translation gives CASGGGRYEQYF.

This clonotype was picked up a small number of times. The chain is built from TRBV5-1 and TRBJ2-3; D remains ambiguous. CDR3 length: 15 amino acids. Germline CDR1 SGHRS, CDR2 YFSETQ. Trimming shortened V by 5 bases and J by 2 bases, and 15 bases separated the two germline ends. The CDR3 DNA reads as TGCGCCAGCAGATACGGAGTCGGGTCCACAGATACGCAGTATTTT. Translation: CASRYGVGSTDTQYF. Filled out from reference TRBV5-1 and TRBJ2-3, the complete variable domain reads KAGVTQTPRYLIKTRGQQVTLSCSPISGHRSVSWYQQTPGQGLQFLFEYFSETQRNKGNFPGRFSGRQFSNSRSEMNVSTLELGDSALYLCASRYGVGSTDTQYFGPGTRLTVL.

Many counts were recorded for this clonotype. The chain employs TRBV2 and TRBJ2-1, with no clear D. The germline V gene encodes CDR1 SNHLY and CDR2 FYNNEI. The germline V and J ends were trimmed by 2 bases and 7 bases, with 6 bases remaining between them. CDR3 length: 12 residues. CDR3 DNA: TGTGCCAGCAGTGAAATGAGTAATGAGCAGTTCTTC. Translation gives CASSEMSNEQFF.

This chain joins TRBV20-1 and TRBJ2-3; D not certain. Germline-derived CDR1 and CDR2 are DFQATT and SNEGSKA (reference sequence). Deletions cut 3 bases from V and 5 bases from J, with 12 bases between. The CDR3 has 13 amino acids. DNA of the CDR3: TGCAGTGCTAGTCAGCCAGGCGAAGATACGCAGTATTTT. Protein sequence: CSASQPGEDTQYF.